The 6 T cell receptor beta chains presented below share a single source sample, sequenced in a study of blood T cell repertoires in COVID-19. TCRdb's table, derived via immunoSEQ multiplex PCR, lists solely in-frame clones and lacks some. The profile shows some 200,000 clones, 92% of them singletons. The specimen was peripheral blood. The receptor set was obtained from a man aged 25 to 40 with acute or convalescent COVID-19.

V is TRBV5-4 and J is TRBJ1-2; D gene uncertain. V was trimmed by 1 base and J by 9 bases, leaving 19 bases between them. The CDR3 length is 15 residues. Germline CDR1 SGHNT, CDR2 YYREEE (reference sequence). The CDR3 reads CASSLLERRTPRYTF. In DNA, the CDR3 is TGTGCCAGCAGCTTGCTCGAGCGCCGAACCCCACGCTACACCTTC.

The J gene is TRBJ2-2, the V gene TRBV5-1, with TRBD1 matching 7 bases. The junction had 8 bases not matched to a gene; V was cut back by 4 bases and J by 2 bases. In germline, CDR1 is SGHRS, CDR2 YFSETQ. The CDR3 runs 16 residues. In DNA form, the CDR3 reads TGCGCCAGCAGCCCGAGGGCAGGGGGTAACACCGGGGAGCTGTTTTTT. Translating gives CASSPRAGGNTGELFF.

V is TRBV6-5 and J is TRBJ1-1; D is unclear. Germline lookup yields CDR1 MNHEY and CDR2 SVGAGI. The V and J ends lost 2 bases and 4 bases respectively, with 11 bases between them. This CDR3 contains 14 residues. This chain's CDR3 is CASSYEGRGTEAFF. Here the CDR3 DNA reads TGTGCCAGCAGTTACGAAGGCCGGGGCACTGAAGCTTTCTTT.

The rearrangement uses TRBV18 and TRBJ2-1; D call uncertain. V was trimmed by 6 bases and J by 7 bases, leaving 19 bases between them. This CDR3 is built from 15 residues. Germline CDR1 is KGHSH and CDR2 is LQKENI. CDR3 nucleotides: TGTGCCAGCTCCCGTGAGATGGTTGGCGGAAATGAGCAGTTCTTC. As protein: CASSREMVGGNEQFF.

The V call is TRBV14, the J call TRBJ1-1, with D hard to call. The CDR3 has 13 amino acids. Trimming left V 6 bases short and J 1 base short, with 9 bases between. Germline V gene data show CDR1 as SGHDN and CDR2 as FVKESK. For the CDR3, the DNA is TGTGCCAGCAGTCGAGGGAGGAACACTGAAGCTTTCTTT. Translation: CASSRGRNTEAFF.

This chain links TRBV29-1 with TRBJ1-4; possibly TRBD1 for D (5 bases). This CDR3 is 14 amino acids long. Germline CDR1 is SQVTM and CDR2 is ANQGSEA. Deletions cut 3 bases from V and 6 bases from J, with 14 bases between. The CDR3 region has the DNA TGCAGCGTTGATCACAGGCCTCGGGATGAAAAACTGTTTTTT. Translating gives CSVDHRPRDEKLFF.